This TCR beta chain was sequenced for a study of neurological immune-mediated disorders. General study points: Expanded clones shared no CDR3 amino acid sequences across subjects, suggesting private repertoires in all groups.

Synthesis of cDNA was performed by 5'RACE using 10-nucleotide random UMIs. In every sequencing run, more than 170 million TCR-beta sequences were generated from 15-18 subjects. Using its own MiXCR run on the 5' RACE reads, TCRdb lists one record per CDR3 protein. Among 55,000 to 65,000 distinct CDR3 sequences listed, about an eighth were seen once. 2 million PBMCs stored at -80 C were the source of the unsorted libraries. This clonotype was observed many times. The target antigen is unknown. V was shortened by 2 bases and J by 4 bases, with 11 bases between the two germline ends. Germline lookup yields CDR1 MNHEY and CDR2 SVGAGI. The length of the CDR3 is 14 residues.

Sample: PBMCs. The clonotype originates from a woman aged 60 to 75 with HTLV-1-associated myelopathy (HAM/TSP). The rearrangement uses TRBV6-5 and TRBJ2-5, with D uncertain. CDR3 amino acids: CASSYRGRGETQYF. The CDR3 DNA is TGTGCCAGCAGTTACCGCGGCCGAGGAGAGACCCAGTACTTC.